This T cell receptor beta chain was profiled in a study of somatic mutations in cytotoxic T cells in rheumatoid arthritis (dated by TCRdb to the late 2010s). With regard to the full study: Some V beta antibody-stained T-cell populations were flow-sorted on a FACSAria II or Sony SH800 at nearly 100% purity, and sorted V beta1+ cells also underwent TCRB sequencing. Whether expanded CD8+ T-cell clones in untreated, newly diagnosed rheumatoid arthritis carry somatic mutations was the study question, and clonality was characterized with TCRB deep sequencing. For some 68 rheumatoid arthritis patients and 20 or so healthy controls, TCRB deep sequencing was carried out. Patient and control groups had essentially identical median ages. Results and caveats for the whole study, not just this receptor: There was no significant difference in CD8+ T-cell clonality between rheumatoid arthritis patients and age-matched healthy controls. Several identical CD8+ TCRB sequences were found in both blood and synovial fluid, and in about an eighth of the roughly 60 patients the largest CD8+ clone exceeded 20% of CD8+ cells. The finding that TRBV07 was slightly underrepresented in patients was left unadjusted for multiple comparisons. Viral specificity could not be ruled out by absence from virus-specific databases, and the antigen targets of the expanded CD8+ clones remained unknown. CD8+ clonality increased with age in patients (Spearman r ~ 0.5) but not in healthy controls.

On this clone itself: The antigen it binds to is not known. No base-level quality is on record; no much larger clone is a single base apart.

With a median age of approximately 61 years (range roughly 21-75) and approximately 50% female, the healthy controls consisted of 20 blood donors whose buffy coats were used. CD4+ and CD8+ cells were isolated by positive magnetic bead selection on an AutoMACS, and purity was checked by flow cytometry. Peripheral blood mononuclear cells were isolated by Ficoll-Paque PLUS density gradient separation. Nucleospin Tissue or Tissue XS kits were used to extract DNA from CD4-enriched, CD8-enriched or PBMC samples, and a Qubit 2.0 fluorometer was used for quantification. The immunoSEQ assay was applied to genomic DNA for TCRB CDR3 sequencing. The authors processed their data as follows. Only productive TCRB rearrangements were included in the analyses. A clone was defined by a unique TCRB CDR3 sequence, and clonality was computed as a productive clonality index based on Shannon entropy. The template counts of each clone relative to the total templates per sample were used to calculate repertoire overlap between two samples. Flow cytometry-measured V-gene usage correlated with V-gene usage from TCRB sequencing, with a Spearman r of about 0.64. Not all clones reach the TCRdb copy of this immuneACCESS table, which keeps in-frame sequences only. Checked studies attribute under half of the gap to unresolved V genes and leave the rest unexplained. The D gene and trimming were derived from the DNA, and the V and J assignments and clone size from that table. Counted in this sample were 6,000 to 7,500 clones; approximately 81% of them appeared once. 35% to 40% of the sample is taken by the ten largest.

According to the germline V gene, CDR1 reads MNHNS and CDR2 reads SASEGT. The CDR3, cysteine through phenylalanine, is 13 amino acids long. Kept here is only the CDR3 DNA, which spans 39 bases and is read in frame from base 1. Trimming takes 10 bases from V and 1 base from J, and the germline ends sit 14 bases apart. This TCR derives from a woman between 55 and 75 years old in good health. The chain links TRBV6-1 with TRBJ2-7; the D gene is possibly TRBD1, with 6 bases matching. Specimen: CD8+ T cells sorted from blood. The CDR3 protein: CAITVDSSYEQYF. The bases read TGTGCCATTACTGTGGACAGTTCCTACGAGCAGTACTTC.